The 11 T cell receptor beta chains below were found in one sample sequenced in a study of blood T cells in healthy people across ages. Alongside a J-beta primer mix, a sample-barcoded 5' primer served in a second PCR lasting roughly 7 to 11 cycles. TCRdb independently ran MiXCR on the 5' RACE reads; one entry per CDR3 protein. Of around 1,500,000 distinct CDR3 sequences in the sample, roughly 27% were seen once. The specimen was blood. The receptors shown here come from a woman under 40 in good health.

This clonotype was picked up many times. The V gene is TRBV10-2, the J gene TRBJ1-2; unclear D gene. The CDR3 consists of 14 residues. Looked up from germline, CDR1 is WSHSY and CDR2 is SAAADI. Trimming took off 0 bases at V and 2 bases at J, with 7 bases between the two ends. CDR3 sequence (DNA): TGCGCCAGCAGTGAGTCCCGGGGAAACTATGGCTACACCTTC. Translation gives CASSESRGNYGYTF.

Ten or more counts support this clonotype. The chain joins TRBV29-1 to TRBJ2-7, with D maybe TRBD2 (6 bases). The CDR3 is made up of 12 amino acids. Germline V gene lookup returns CDR1 SQVTM and CDR2 ANQGSEA. Trimming left V 2 bases short and J 5 bases short, with 10 bases between. The CDR3: CSVESRRDEQYF. CDR3 coding DNA: TGCAGCGTTGAAAGCAGGAGGGACGAGCAGTACTTC.

This rearrangement joins TRBV19 to TRBJ2-7; the match to TRBD2 covers 9 bases. CDR3 length: 13 amino acids. The V segment lost 5 bases and the J segment 5 bases; nucleotides outside the gene matches: 4. Per the germline V gene, CDR1 is LNHDA and CDR2 is SQIVND (reference sequence). The CDR3 DNA sequence: TGTGCCAGTAGTGGGTCTAGCGGGAACGAGCAGTACTTC. Amino acids: CASSGSSGNEQYF.

This clonotype was seen ten or more times. The chain employs TRBV30 and TRBJ2-1, with unresolved D. V lost 2 bases to trimming and J lost 7 bases, with 3 bases between them. This CDR3 spans 10 amino acids. CDR1 and CDR2 (germline): GTSNPN, SVGIG (reference sequence). The CDR3 bases are TGTGCCTGGAGTAGGAATGAGCAGTTCTTC. Translating it yields CAWSRNEQFF. Full variable domain (outside the CDR3, taken from reference TRBV30 and TRBJ2-1): SQTIHQWPATLVQPVGSPLSLECTVEGTSNPNLYWYRQAAGRGLQLLFYSVGIGQISSEVPQNLSASRPQDRQFILSSKKLLLSDSGFYLCAWSRNEQFFGPGTRLTVL.

The chain recombines TRBV6-6 with TRBJ2-3; D is uncertain. Between the trimmed V and J ends, which lost 2 bases and 3 bases, there was a span of 6 bases. Germline lookup yields CDR1 MNHNY and CDR2 SVGAGI (reference sequence). The CDR3 has 13 residues. The CDR3 DNA follows: TGTGCCAGCAGTTACATCGGAACAGATACGCAGTATTTT. Its protein product is CASSYIGTDTQYF.

This rearrangement joins TRBV12-3 or TRBV12-4 to TRBJ1-2; no clear D. The CDR3 extends over 15 amino acids. Trimming cost V 6 bases and J 6 bases, with 20 bases left between them. The CDR3, as DNA: TGTGCCAGCAGCTCCCAGGACCCATCCCGAGATGGCTACACCTTC. Protein: CASSSQDPSRDGYTF.

This clonotype was observed many times. The chain combines TRBV4-3 with TRBJ2-7, with a possible D match to TRBD1 (6 bases). The CDR3 has 15 amino acids. Deletions cut 0 bases from V and 3 bases from J, with 12 bases between. The germline V gene encodes CDR1 LGHNA and CDR2 YSLEER. For the CDR3, the DNA is TGCGCCAGCAGCCAAGAGGGGGCCTACATCTACGAGCAGTACTTC. Translation gives CASSQEGAYIYEQYF.

V and J are TRBV15 and TRBJ1-1; no reliable D call. V dropped 1 base and J dropped 1 base, with 4 bases sitting between them. Germline V gives CDR1 LNHNV, CDR2 YYDKDF (reference sequence). The CDR3 sequence is 13 residues long. The CDR3 sequence is CATSRGGNTEAFF. CDR3 sequence (DNA): TGTGCCACCAGCAGAGGGGGGAACACTGAAGCTTTCTTT.

In its sample, this clonotype was seen a few times. The chain has TRBV24-1 and TRBJ2-5; D unresolved. The CDR3 sequence is 12 residues long. V was pared by 3 bases and J by 7 bases, with 8 bases between. Germline CDR1 KGHDR, CDR2 SFDVKD. CDR3 amino acids: CATSDPPGTQYF. In DNA form, the CDR3 reads TGTGCCACCAGTGATCCCCCCGGGACCCAGTACTTC.

The chain employs TRBV27 and TRBJ1-5; D is undetermined. Germline lookup yields CDR1 MNHEY and CDR2 SMNVEV (reference sequence). V was trimmed by 2 bases and J by 10 bases, leaving 15 bases between them. The CDR3 has 14 amino acids. CDR3 in amino acids: CASSLVRGETPQHF. DNA of the CDR3: TGTGCCAGCAGTTTAGTTCGGGGAGAGACCCCCCAGCATTTT.

This chain uses TRBV15 with TRBJ2-5, with D possibly being TRBD1 or TRBD2 (6 bases each). Germline V gene data show CDR1 as LNHNV and CDR2 as YYDKDF (reference sequence). V was cut by 5 bases and J by 11 bases, with 18 bases left in between. The CDR3 contains 13 residues. The CDR3 loop reads CATSGAKGGEQYF. CDR3 coding DNA: TGTGCCACCAGCGGGGCTAAGGGGGGTGAGCAGTACTTC.